This is a list of T cell receptor beta chains from one sample in a study of blood T cell repertoires in COVID-19. Data came from immunoSEQ multiplex PCR; TCRdb stores just in-frame clones and leaves some out. Of 90,000 to 150,000 clones detected, around 90% appear once; the ten largest clones hold 0.88%. Sequencing was carried out using peripheral blood. These TCRs come from a woman aged 45 to 65 with active or convalescent COVID-19. Both conserved end residues are part of each CDR3. A D gene is named only where the DNA matches it firmly. Part of the rows lack a size; the others show once, few, many or a class for expanded clones.

cdr3_nt cdr3_aa v_call d_call j_call clone_size
TGTGCCAGCAGTCACCAAGCGAGAATGAACACTGAAGCTTTCTTT CASSHQARMNTEAFF TRBV28 - TRBJ1-1 -
TGCGCCAGCAGCTTGGGGGGAGCACTAGCCACAGGGGGAGAGACCCAGTACTTC CASSLGGALATGGETQYF TRBV5-1 TRBD1 TRBJ2-5 few
TGCAGCGCTGAACGGGGAATCTATGGCTACACCTTC CSAERGIYGYTF TRBV29-1 - TRBJ1-2 -
TGTGCCAGCAGCTTAGACGGGGGGGCGGGTCAGCCCCAGCATTTT CASSLDGGAGQPQHF TRBV7-9 - TRBJ1-5 -
TGTGCCAGCAGCCCCAATAGGGGGCTACAGATCACCGGGGAGCTGTTTTTT CASSPNRGLQITGELFF TRBV7-2 TRBD1 TRBJ2-2 -
TGTGCCAGCAGCCACCAAACAGGGTTGGGCGGCTACACCTTC CASSHQTGLGGYTF TRBV3-1/TRBV3-2 - TRBJ1-2 -
TGTGCCAGCAGCGCTCTCGGTGGCTACACCTTC CASSALGGYTF TRBV6-6 - TRBJ1-2 -
TGTGCCACCAGTGATTTACGGGGAGCTGTAGGGCTTTACAATGAGCAGTTCTTC CATSDLRGAVGLYNEQFF TRBV24-1 - TRBJ2-1 -
TGTGCCAGCCTTCGAGACGTCACCGGGGTCCAAGAGACCCAGTACTTC CASLRDVTGVQETQYF TRBV28 - TRBJ2-5 -
TGTGCCAGCAGTGAAGATGGCGGGTTGACAGATACGCAGTATTTT CASSEDGGLTDTQYF TRBV2 - TRBJ2-3 -
TGTGCCAGCAGCTTCGGCGGGAGGGGGACAGATACGCAGTATTTT CASSFGGRGTDTQYF TRBV11-1 TRBD2 TRBJ2-3 -
TGTGCCAGCAGCTTAGGCTGGAGCGGGAGGCAGGAGACCCAGTACTTC CASSLGWSGRQETQYF TRBV11-2 TRBD2 TRBJ2-5 -
TGTGCCAGCAGCTTTTCGGGGAGGAATGAGCAGTTCTTC CASSFSGRNEQFF TRBV7-2 - TRBJ2-1 -
TGTGCCAGCAGTTTGAGGGACAGGGGAGATGGCTACACCTTC CASSLRDRGDGYTF TRBV27 TRBD1 TRBJ1-2 -
TGTGCCAGCAGTGAATCTAGGGGAGGCACTGAAGCTTTCTTT CASSESRGGTEAFF TRBV25-1 - TRBJ1-1 -
TGTGCCGCCAGTGATGTTTCCTCCGGGACTGTCCTGTACAATGAGCAGTTCTTC CAASDVSSGTVLYNEQFF TRBV24-1 - TRBJ2-1 -
TGTGCCAGCAGCCCGGGACAGCCGAACACTGAAGCTTTCTTT CASSPGQPNTEAFF TRBV3-1/TRBV3-2 TRBD1 TRBJ1-1 -
TGTGCCAGCAGCCCCGGGAGCCAAATCTACGAGCAGTACTTC CASSPGSQIYEQYF TRBV5-6 - TRBJ2-7 -
TGTGCCTCAAAAGCCGGGACTAGCGGGAACGAAGGGGGGAGCGAGACCCAGTACTTC CASKAGTSGNEGGSETQYF TRBV10-3 TRBD2 TRBJ2-5 once
TGTGCCAGCAGGGCATATGGTTCCCTTTACAATGAGCAGTTCTTC CASRAYGSLYNEQFF TRBV28 - TRBJ2-1 -
TGTGCCAGCAGTTTAAACCCTACCTACGAGCAGTACTTC CASSLNPTYEQYF TRBV28 - TRBJ2-7 -
TGTGCCAGCAGTCTGGACAGGCACGTCTATGGCTACACCTTC CASSLDRHVYGYTF TRBV6-5 TRBD1 TRBJ1-2 few
TGTGCCAGCAGCTTTCAGGGGGCGAGCTATGGCTACACCTTC CASSFQGASYGYTF TRBV5-8 TRBD1 TRBJ1-2 -
TGTGCCAGCAGTTACCCTGGTGGGCGCACTGAAGCTTTCTTT CASSYPGGRTEAFF TRBV6-5 - TRBJ1-1 -
TGTGCCAGTAGAGGGACTAATCAAGAGACCCAGTACTTC CASRGTNQETQYF TRBV19 TRBD2 TRBJ2-5 few
TGTGCCAGCAGTGAAAGGAAGAGGGGCTACACCTTC CASSERKRGYTF TRBV2 - TRBJ1-2 few
TGTGCCAGTTTAAGAGCTAGCGGGAACGAGCAGTACTTC CASLRASGNEQYF TRBV28 TRBD2 TRBJ2-7 -
TGTGCCAGCAGTTTATACTACTTAAGGAATGAGCAGTTCTTC CASSLYYLRNEQFF TRBV6-2/TRBV6-3 - TRBJ2-1 -
TGCGCCAGCAGCGCCCTGGGACAGGGGGCTGGAGAGACCCAGTACTTC CASSALGQGAGETQYF TRBV5-1 TRBD1 TRBJ2-5 -
TGTGCCAGTAGTACTCACCGGGACAGGGGGGCCCACGAGCAGTACTTC CASSTHRDRGAHEQYF TRBV19 TRBD1 TRBJ2-7 -
TGTGCCAGCAGCCCGGGACTAGCGGGAGTCAATGAGCAGTTCTTC CASSPGLAGVNEQFF TRBV7-8 TRBD2 TRBJ2-1 -
TGTGCCAGCATTAAAGGGGGGGCGCGCACTGAAGCTTTCTTT CASIKGGARTEAFF TRBV2 - TRBJ1-1 -
TGTGCCAGCAGTTTTAGCGGAGTAACCTACAATGAGCAGTTCTTC CASSFSGVTYNEQFF TRBV28 - TRBJ2-1 -
TGCAGTGCTAGTTTGGTTTCCGGACAGTCGCGTTATGGCTACACCTTC CSASLVSGQSRYGYTF TRBV20-1 - TRBJ1-2 -
TGTGCCAGCAGCTCAGAGAGACAGGGTAGCTATGAAAAACTGTTTTTT CASSSERQGSYEKLFF TRBV7-9 TRBD1 TRBJ1-4 -
TGTGCCAGCAGCCAAGCAGGGGCCTCTTCACCCCTCCACTTT CASSQAGASSPLHF TRBV3-1/TRBV3-2 - TRBJ1-6 once
TGTGCCAGCAGCCTCCACTCGGGAAACGGTGAAAAACTGTTTTTT CASSLHSGNGEKLFF TRBV5-5 - TRBJ1-4 -
TGTGCCAGCTCAAACAGGGACGACACTGAAGCTTTCTTT CASSNRDDTEAFF TRBV18 - TRBJ1-1 -
TGTGCCAGCAGTTTATCTAGAGACGAGCAGTACTTC CASSLSRDEQYF TRBV12-3/TRBV12-4 - TRBJ2-7 -
TGTGCCAGCAGTTACTCGGGATGGCGGGAGCCTGGGTTAGACACCGGGGAGCTGTTTTTT CASSYSGWREPGLDTGELFF TRBV6-2/TRBV6-3 TRBD2 TRBJ2-2 -
TGCGCCAGCAGCTTAGGGTTAGTAGGGGTCTCCTACGAGCAGTACTTC CASSLGLVGVSYEQYF TRBV5-1 - TRBJ2-7 -
TGTGCCAGCAGCCTCCTGGCCCTAAGGGGCTATGGCTACACCTTC CASSLLALRGYGYTF TRBV3-1/TRBV3-2 - TRBJ1-2 -
TGTGCCAGCACTTTACAGGGGGAGGGAGCTTTCTTT CASTLQGEGAFF TRBV6-5 TRBD1 TRBJ1-1 -
TGTGCCACCAACTCCGGGACACGGAACACTGAAGCTTTCTTT CATNSGTRNTEAFF TRBV15 - TRBJ1-1 -
TGTGCCACCCAGGGAATTGGGGAAAAACTGTTTTTT CATQGIGEKLFF TRBV28 - TRBJ1-4 once
TGTGCCAGCCGACAGGGAGGCACCGGGGAGCTGTTTTTT CASRQGGTGELFF TRBV5-4 - TRBJ2-2 -
TGTGCCAGCAGTGAAAGTTTGGGCCAGCCCCTATATGGCTACACCTTC CASSESLGQPLYGYTF TRBV6-1 - TRBJ1-2 -
TGTGCCAGCAGCAGGAGGGCAGGGGGCCACTCTGGGGCCAACGTCCTGACTTTC CASSRRAGGHSGANVLTF TRBV7-9 TRBD1 TRBJ2-6 -